These 14 T cell receptor beta chains share one sample of origin, sequenced in a study of shared clonotypes between healthy human individuals. The method was immunoSEQ multiplex PCR; TCRdb's version includes in-frame clones alone and lacks a portion of them. The data hold some 740,000 clones, with over 90% observed a single time. As defined, naive CD8 cells were CD45RO-negative and positively selected for CCR7, with terminally differentiated effector memory CD45RA+ cells excluded. Sequenced material: naive CD8+ T cells sorted from blood. These receptors came from a man aged 25 to 40 in good health.

This clone came up a few times. This chain connects TRBV4-1 to TRBJ2-3; D is possibly TRBD1 (6 bases). The CDR3 has 13 amino acids. Germline-derived CDR1 and CDR2 are MGHRA and YSYEKL. With 3 bases removed from V and 3 bases from J, the gap between germline ends came to 7 bases. The CDR3 spells CASSHGQTDTQYF. CDR3 nucleotides: TGCGCCAGCAGCCACGGACAGACAGATACGCAGTATTTT.

In its sample, this clone was seen once. V usage is TRBV27 and J usage is TRBJ2-2, with D possibly TRBD2 on 6 matching bases. Germline assignment: CDR1 MNHEY and CDR2 SMNVEV (reference sequence). The CDR3 loop spans 17 amino acids. The V and J ends lost 5 bases and 4 bases respectively, with 20 bases between them. The CDR3 DNA reads TGTGCCAGCAGTGATCAAAACCGGGAGTTAGGCACCGGGGAGCTGTTTTTT. Translation: CASSDQNRELGTGELFF.

This sequence joins TRBV7-9 and TRBJ2-1; TRBD2 matches 11 bases. V dropped 5 bases and J dropped 5; count of bases not matched to a gene: 8. Germline CDR1 is SEHNR and CDR2 is FQNEAQ (reference sequence). This CDR3 has 16 amino acids. CDR3 nucleotide sequence: TGTGCCAGCAGCACCGGGACTAGCGGAGGCGACAATGAGCAGTTCTTC. Residues: CASSTGTSGGDNEQFF.

The chain has TRBV13 and TRBJ1-1; D is unresolved. This CDR3 is built from 13 residues. CDR1 is PRHDT, CDR2 FYEKMQ, per germline (reference sequence). The germline V and J ends were trimmed by 1 base and 3 bases, with 6 bases remaining between them. CDR3 sequence (DNA): TGTGCCAGCAGCTTAGCCAGCCACACTGAAGCTTTCTTT. This codes for CASSLASHTEAFF.

This clone was observed a single time. The chain couples TRBV29-1 to TRBJ2-3; D uncertain. Trimming removed 6 bases from V and 4 bases from J, with 17 bases in between. The V gene's germline CDR1 is SQVTM and CDR2 ANQGSEA. This CDR3 spans 14 amino acids. This CDR3 reads CSVLGDFSSDTQYF. In DNA, the CDR3 is TGCAGCGTCCTGGGCGATTTTAGCTCAGATACGCAGTATTTT.

The chain links TRBV10-3 to TRBJ1-2, with a tentative D call TRBD1 (5 bases). Trimming took off 6 bases at V and 6 bases at J, with 26 bases between the two ends. The germline gives CDR1 ENHRY, CDR2 SYGVKD. This CDR3 contains 17 residues. The CDR3 sequence is CAISDPRIGREVDGYTF. The CDR3 bases are TGTGCCATCAGCGACCCAAGGATAGGCAGGGAGGTCGATGGCTACACCTTC.

The chain joins TRBV30 to TRBJ2-2; 10 nucleotides match TRBD2. CDR1 GTSNPN and CDR2 SVGIG come from the germline V gene (reference sequence). The CDR3 has 14 amino acids. Here the CDR3 DNA reads TGTGCTTTAGCGGGAGGTGGGATTGACGGGGAGCTGTTTTTT. The encoded protein is CALAGGGIDGELFF. Full variable domain (rest looked up from reference TRBV30 and TRBJ2-2): SQTIHQWPATLVQPVGSPLSLECTVEGTSNPNLYWYRQAAGRGLQLLFYSVGIGQISSEVPQNLSASRPQDRQFILSSKKLLLSDSGFYLCALAGGGIDGELFFGEGSRLTVL.

J is TRBJ2-2 and V is TRBV7-9; the D is unclear. V was cut by 4 bases and J by 5 bases, with 5 bases left in between. The CDR3 is 12 amino acids. From germline, CDR1 is SEHNR and CDR2 FQNEAQ (reference sequence). The CDR3 is CASSYATGELFF. The CDR3 coding sequence is TGTGCCAGCAGCTACGCAACCGGGGAGCTGTTTTTT. The variable domain in full, with the rest retrieved from reference TRBV7-9 and TRBJ2-2, is DTGVSQNPRHKITKRGQNVTFRCDPISEHNRLYWYRQTLGQGPEFLTYFQNEAQLEKSRLLSDRFSAERPKGSFSTLEIQRTEQGDSAMYLCASSYATGELFFGEGSRLTVL.

In its sample, this clone was seen many times. The chain recombines TRBV5-4 with TRBJ1-2, with a tentative D call TRBD1 (5 bases). V lost 4 bases, J lost 7 bases, and 14 bases lay in between. The CDR3 sequence is 13 residues long. Germline CDR1 reads SGHNT; CDR2 reads YYREEE (reference sequence). The CDR3 DNA reads TGTGCCAGCAGCCCTGGGGGGTACAGTGGCTACACCTTC. This codes for CASSPGGYSGYTF.

About this clone: Within the sample, other DNA sequences also encode this same CDR3. The chain couples TRBV20-1 to TRBJ2-7; D gene uncertain. From germline, CDR1 is DFQATT and CDR2 SNEGSKA (reference sequence). V lost 5 bases and J 4 bases, leaving 9 bases between the germline ends. This CDR3 comprises 11 residues. In DNA form, the CDR3 reads TGCAGTGCTCCGGTTCCGTACGAGCAGTACTTC. This translates into CSAPVPYEQYF.

The gene calls are TRBV11-2 and TRBJ2-5; 7 bases map to TRBD2. With the DNA end fitting TRBJ2-7 better, the J assignment may be wrong. Germline-derived CDR1 and CDR2 are SGHAT and FQNNGV. CDR3 length equals 12 residues. In DNA form, the CDR3 reads TGTGCCAGCGAGGCGGGAGATTACGAGCAGTACTTC. Translating it yields CASEAGDYEQYF.

This chain joins TRBV7-9 and TRBJ2-5; 8 nucleotides agree with TRBD2. The J segment lost 5 bases and the V segment lost 4 bases, leaving 9 bases of the junction unmatched. Germline lookup yields CDR1 SEHNR and CDR2 FQNEAQ (reference sequence). The CDR3 is 15 amino acids. CDR3 nucleotide sequence: TGTGCCAGCAGCTCCGTCGCGGGGGGTGGCGAGACCCAGTACTTC. Residues: CASSSVAGGGETQYF.

The rearrangement uses TRBV7-6 and TRBJ2-7; 11 nucleotides line up with TRBD2. Germline V gene data show CDR1 as SGHVS and CDR2 as FNYEAQ. The V and J ends lost 5 bases and 2 bases, in that order; junction bases with no gene match: 5. The length of the CDR3 is 15 residues. The CDR3 DNA sequence: TGTGCCAGCAGCACGGGGACTAGCGGTACCTACGAGCAGTACTTC. This encodes CASSTGTSGTYEQYF.

V and J are TRBV18 and TRBJ2-1; 9 nucleotides align to TRBD1. This CDR3 has 16 residues. The V gene's germline CDR1 is KGHSH and CDR2 LQKENI. The trim removed 2 bases at V and 2 bases at J, leaving 4 bases unmatched. CDR3 bases: TGTGCCAGCTCACCAACCGGGACAGGGACCTACAATGAGCAGTTCTTC. It encodes CASSPTGTGTYNEQFF.